One T cell receptor (beta chain) is described in this entry. Its specific antigen is unknown. No base qualities exist here, and no much larger clone lies one base off it. The sample is drawn from a study of PD-1 blockade in classical Hodgkin lymphoma (dated by TCRdb to about 2020). Notes on the research overall: Nivolumab dosing was 3 mg/kg intravenously every 2 weeks, continuing until either disease progression or unacceptable toxicity. The study used CyTOF and TCR beta sequencing to define a peripheral blood immune signature of response to PD-1 blockade in classical Hodgkin lymphoma. Overall study outcomes, separate from this receptor: CD4+ but not CD8+ TCR diversity rose significantly by C4D1 (p=0.0027 vs p=0.16), most apparent in complete responders (p=0.02). Lower diversity was observed in patients in whom nivolumab was started less than 1 year after ASCT, and these patients were excluded from later analyses so that confounding by immune reconstitution would be avoided. The study covered only a single clinical trial cohort, and the causes of the repertoire differences, possibly disease activity or prior therapy, were still not defined. Baseline TCR diversity was reported to be lower in newly diagnosed patients than in healthy donors, and even lower in relapsed/refractory patients. Trial patients achieving complete response had baseline diversity similar to newly diagnosed patients, whereas partial responders and progressors had significantly lower diversity.

The Qiagen DNeasy kit was used to extract genomic DNA both from unsorted PBMCs and from the negatively selected CD4+ and CD8+ fractions. Using primers that anneal to V and J segments, immunoSEQ multiplex PCR amplified the TCR beta CDR3 regions. A synthetic immune receptor repertoire was used to minimize amplification bias, and any remaining bias was removed computationally after sequencing. The source study handled its data this way. Custom Python scripts were used to quantify repertoire diversity as the Shannon entropy index. The unsorted, CD4+ and CD8+ repertoires were each analyzed separately, with the exception of combined analyses, where CD4+ and CD8+ sequences were merged in silico. A clone counted as expanded when the clone's frequency after treatment rose at least 2-fold relative to C1D1, and clones undetected at baseline were given a pseudocount of 0.5. Clones with 0 or 1 copy at C1D1 were defined as singleton clones, while clones with 2 or more copies were defined as non-singleton clones. By matching protein sequences in sorted samples from the same patient, clones expanded in unsorted samples were annotated as CD4+, CD8+ or unknown. Wilcoxon tests on paired samples were used to test changes in diversity from C1D1 to C4D1. TCRdb stores this immuneACCESS table with in-frame sequences only. Part of the clones is absent; in the studies checked, under half of the shortfall reflects unresolved V genes, and no reason is known for the rest. That table furnishes V, J and clone size, whereas the DNA furnished D and trimming. The sample table holds approximately 36,000 clones, of which about 70% were seen once. Of the sample, 13% to 15% falls within the top ten clones.

Sample time point, as interpreted from the label and publication: cycle 2 day 1 (C2D1) of nivolumab. Every trial patient had relapsed after autologous stem cell transplantation, and cohorts A, B and C differed in prior brentuximab vedotin exposure. The trial cohort included roughly 60 patients with relapsed/refractory classical Hodgkin lymphoma, and each patient had a best overall response of complete response, partial response or progressive disease. Trial patients were treated with single-agent nivolumab in the multi-cohort phase II CheckMate 205 trial. Best overall response was determined by an independent review committee according to the 2007 International Working Group response criteria. Trial PBMCs were obtained immediately prior to nivolumab initiation (C1D1) and on therapy at cycle 2 day 1 and cycle 4 day 1. Peripheral blood was collected in 8 mL Vacutainer Cell Preparation Tubes, from which PBMCs were isolated by centrifugation and then cryopreserved.

The junction shows trimming of 6 bases on V and 4 bases on J, plus 16 bases between the germline ends. CDR3 length: 14 amino acids, cysteine to phenylalanine. Only the CDR3 part of the read is kept: 42 bases, read in frame from the first base. CDR1 and CDR2, looked up from the germline V gene, are SQVTM and ANQGSEA. Sample: peripheral blood mononuclear cells (PBMCs), taken before the second cycle of nivolumab. The sequence came from a human donor with classical Hodgkin lymphoma. The V gene is TRBV29-1 and the J gene is TRBJ2-1; TRBD1 might be the D gene, on 6 matching bases. CDR3 sequence: CSVMDSRFYNEQFF. The nucleotide sequence is given as TGCAGCGTGATGGACAGCCGATTTTACAATGAGCAGTTCTTC.